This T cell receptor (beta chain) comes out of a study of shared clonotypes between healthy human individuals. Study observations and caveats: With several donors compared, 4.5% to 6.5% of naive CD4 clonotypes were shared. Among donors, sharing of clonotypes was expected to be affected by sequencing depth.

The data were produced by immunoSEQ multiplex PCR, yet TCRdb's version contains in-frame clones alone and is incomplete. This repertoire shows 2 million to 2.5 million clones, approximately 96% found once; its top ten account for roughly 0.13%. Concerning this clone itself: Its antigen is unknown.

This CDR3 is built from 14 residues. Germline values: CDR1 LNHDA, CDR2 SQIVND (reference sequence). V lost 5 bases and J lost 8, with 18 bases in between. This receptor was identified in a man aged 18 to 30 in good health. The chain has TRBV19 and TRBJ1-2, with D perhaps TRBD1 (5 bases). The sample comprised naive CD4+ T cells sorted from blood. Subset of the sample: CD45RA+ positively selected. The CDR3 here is CASSDDRVSRGYTF. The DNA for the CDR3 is TGTGCCAGTAGTGACGACAGAGTCTCGAGGGGCTACACCTTC. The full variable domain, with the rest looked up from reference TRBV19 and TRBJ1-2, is DGGITQSPKYLFRKEGQNVTLSCEQNLNHDAMYWYRQDPGQGLRLIYYSQIVNDFQKGDIAEGYSVSREKKESFPLTVTSAQKNPTAFYLCASSDDRVSRGYTFGSGTRLTVV.